This T cell receptor beta chain originates from a study of T cells in Graves' hyperthyroidism and ophthalmopathy. TCR beta CDR3 sequences were amplified from RNA transcripts. The TCR CDR3 first-round RT-PCR relied on the HTBI primer set. TCRdb processed the multiplex PCR reads anew with MiXCR; each CDR3 protein has one entry. The table lists about 680,000 distinct CDR3 sequences, about 35% of them singletons. The sample holds a few counts of this clonotype. CDR1 SNHLY and CDR2 FYNNEI come from the germline V gene. This CDR3 is 15 amino acids long. Trimming pared 8 bases from V and 2 bases from J, leaving 18 bases between.

The sample taken for sequencing was blood. This chain connects TRBV2 to TRBJ1-1; D is unresolved. The TCR originated in a woman in her thirties or forties with Graves' hyperthyroidism. The CDR3 DNA reads TGTGCCAGCTCCCTAGTTGCGCACAGAAACACTGAAGCTTTCTTT. Translation: CASSLVAHRNTEAFF.